This T cell receptor (beta chain) comes out of a study of T cell repertoires in cytomegalovirus infection. In the study overall: Well-studied HLA-B-restricted epitopes and recently identified HLA-C-restricted epitopes of CMV were both used in the study. Based on public TCR beta signatures, there were indications of CMV infection and of a matching HLA type.

Notes on the study in general: The study found HLA-C-restricted CMV-specific TCR beta clonotypes dominating the ex vivo response. Based on cumulative public TCR beta family frequency, carriers of CMV plus the relevant HLA were identified.

TCRdb independently ran MiXCR on the reads; one entry per CDR3 protein. The table has about 78,000 distinct CDR3 sequences, roughly 39% seen once; the top ten hold just over 90%. The CDR3 spans 15 residues. Germline V gene sequence: CDR1 SEHNR, CDR2 FQNEAQ (reference sequence). Trimming cost V 5 bases and J 1 base, with 12 bases left between them. Turning to this clonotype: The antigen is undetermined.

The sequencing here drew on CD8+ T cells from cultured PBMCs, taken from culture after CMV antigen stimulation. The chain joins TRBV7-9 to TRBJ2-1; D unresolved. The receptor's source is a human donor in good health (CMV status not recorded). Some clones in this sample may be carry-over from other donors' samples. Here the CDR3 DNA reads TGTGCCAGCAGCCCCCCGGCGGAATCCTACAATGAGCAGTTCTTC. Protein: CASSPPAESYNEQFF.